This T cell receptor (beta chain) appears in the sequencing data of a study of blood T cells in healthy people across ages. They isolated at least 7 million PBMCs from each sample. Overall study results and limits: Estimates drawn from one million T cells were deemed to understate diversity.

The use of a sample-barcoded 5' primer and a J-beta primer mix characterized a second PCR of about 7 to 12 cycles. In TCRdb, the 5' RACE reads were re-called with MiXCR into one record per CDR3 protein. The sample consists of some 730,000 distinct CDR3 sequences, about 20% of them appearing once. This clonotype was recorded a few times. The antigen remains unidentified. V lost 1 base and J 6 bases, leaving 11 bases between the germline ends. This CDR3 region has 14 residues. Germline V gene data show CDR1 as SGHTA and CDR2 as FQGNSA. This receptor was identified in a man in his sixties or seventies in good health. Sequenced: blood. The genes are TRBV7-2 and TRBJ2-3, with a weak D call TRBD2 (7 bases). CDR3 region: CASSLGRGLDTQYF. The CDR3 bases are TGTGCCAGCAGCTTAGGGCGGGGGCTGGATACGCAGTATTTT. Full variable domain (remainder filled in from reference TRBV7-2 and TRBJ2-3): GAGVSQSPSNKVTEKGKDVELRCDPISGHTALYWYRQSLGQGLEFLIYFQGNSAPDKSGLPSDRFSAERTGGSVSTLTIQRTQQEDSAVYLCASSLGRGLDTQYFGPGTRLTVL.